This record looks at one T cell receptor (beta chain) sequence and its context. The antigen is not known. The data were taken from a study of OX40 agonist ivuxolimab in advanced cancers. Study background: With a range of roughly 20 to 85, age averaged roughly 60 years, and about 83% were male. Partial responses were recorded for three patients, including one with hepatocellular carcinoma and two with cutaneous melanoma.

This table comes from immunoSEQ multiplex PCR, and its TCRdb copy is limited to in-frame clones, with some not included. Counted here are just over 90,000 clones, roughly nine tenths occurring once; the ten biggest clones make up about 3%. Whole-study findings and limits: Among expanded peripheral T cells, antigen specificity went undetermined. Partial responders treated at 0.1-3.0 mg/kg exhibited clonal expansion among the lowest measured.

Trimming took off 3 bases at V and 4 bases at J, with 7 bases between the two ends. In germline, CDR1 is SGHTA, CDR2 FQGNSA. This CDR3 region has 13 residues. The V gene is TRBV7-2, the J gene TRBJ1-5; D remains unclear. The clonotype originates from an adult with an advanced solid tumor such as melanoma, head and neck, liver or kidney cancer. This material consisted of CD4+ or CD8+ T cells sorted from blood, taken in a trial of the OX40 agonist ivuxolimab. The CDR3 loop reads CASSFGSNQPQHF. The CDR3 DNA follows: TGTGCCAGCAGCTTTGGCAGTAATCAGCCCCAGCATTTT. Variable domain in full (rest from reference TRBV7-2 and TRBJ1-5): GAGVSQSPSNKVTEKGKDVELRCDPISGHTALYWYRQSLGQGLEFLIYFQGNSAPDKSGLPSDRFSAERTGGSVSTLTIQRTQQEDSAVYLCASSFGSNQPQHFGDGTRLSIL.